This entry describes one T cell receptor (beta chain). The method was immunoSEQ multiplex PCR; TCRdb's version includes in-frame clones alone and lacks a portion of them. The sample shows some 380,000 clones, over 75% of them seen only once. This CDR3 has 15 amino acids. CDR1 SGDLS and CDR2 YYNGEE come from the germline V gene. The V end lost 0 bases, the J end lost 0 bases, and 8 bases lay between the germline ends. In assigning cohorts, the study relied on participant-reported clinical history. This sample was taken from a study of blood T cell repertoires in COVID-19. The sample consisted of PBMCs or T cells enriched from blood (not recorded which). The clonotype was recovered from a woman in her forties with acute COVID-19. The rearrangement uses TRBV9 and TRBJ2-3; D uncertain. The CDR3 reads CASSVAKLSTDTQYF. DNA of the CDR3: TGTGCCAGCAGCGTAGCAAAGCTTAGCACAGATACGCAGTATTTT.